These 2 T cell receptor beta chains share one sample of origin, sequenced in a study of CD8 T cells in ankylosing spondylitis. Each CDR3 protein is one row after TCRdb ran MiXCR on the 5' RACE reads. Of about 360,000 distinct CDR3 sequences in the sample, 20% to 25% were seen once. Sequenced sample: blood, either unsorted or a sorted T cell fraction (not recorded which). Receptors were obtained from a male donor with ankylosing spondylitis or in good health (not recorded which).

In this sample, this clonotype turned up a few times. The chain couples TRBV6-1 to TRBJ2-7, with 8 bases that match TRBD2. Germline CDR1 is MNHNS and CDR2 is SASEGT. After removal of 8 bases from V and 2 bases from J, the junction contained 8 bases not matched to a gene. This CDR3 is 14 amino acids long. CDR3 nucleotides: TGTGCCAGCCATTCACTAGCGGCGGCCTACGAGCAGTACTTC. This translates into CASHSLAAAYEQYF.

This chain connects TRBV12-3 or TRBV12-4 to TRBJ1-4; no clear D. V gave up 6 bases and J gave up 2 bases, with 10 bases separating them. The CDR3 covers 14 residues. CDR3: CASSHHVTNEKLFF. CDR3 bases: TGTGCCAGCAGCCATCATGTGACTAATGAAAAACTGTTTTTT.